The clone carrying this T cell receptor beta chain was picked up many times. The antigen is undetermined. The record originates from a study of CD8 T cells in ankylosing spondylitis. In making TCR beta libraries, quantitative 5'-RACE with molecular barcodes was used. TCRdb redid the calling of the 5' RACE reads with MiXCR, one entry per CDR3 protein. The table lists around 250,000 distinct CDR3 sequences, 9.5% to 12% of them singletons. Findings and limits, study-wide: It appeared that ankylosing spondylitis blood was characterized by a TCR beta motif of fewer than 10 highly homologous variants. Matched synovial fluid from ankylosing spondylitis patients was reported to be enriched for disease-linked clones. Disease-linked clones, CD8+, were relatively rare in peripheral blood.

This TCR derives from a male donor with ankylosing spondylitis or in good health (not recorded which). Material for sequencing was blood, either unsorted or a sorted T cell fraction (not recorded which).

The DNA for the CDR3 is TGTGCCACCTCCAGGCCGGTAGACACCTACAATGAGCAGTTCTTC. It codes for CATSRPVDTYNEQFF. The chain couples TRBV15 to TRBJ2-1; D is undetermined. The V and J ends lost 8 bases and 2 bases respectively, with 16 bases between them. There are 15 residues in the CDR3. Germline loops: CDR1 LNHNV, CDR2 YYDKDF (reference sequence).